This T cell receptor beta chain was identified during a study of T-cell memory formation after mild COVID-19. Study-wide points: The finding that pre-infection memory included some responding clones suggested that cross-reactive memory joined.

The germline V gene has CDR1 SQVTM and CDR2 ANQGSEA. V trimming: 2 bases; J trimming: 9 bases; junction bases outside the gene matches: 12. This CDR3 is 16 amino acids long. With regard to this clonotype: As yet, its antigen is unknown.

TCRdb re-analysed the 5' RACE reads in MiXCR, keeping a single row per CDR3 protein. The data show 300,000 to 400,000 distinct CDR3 sequences, with 28% seen just once and 13% held by the top ten. Specimen: PBMCs or a T cell subset sorted from them (not recorded which). The chain couples TRBV29-1 to TRBJ2-1; 11 bases line up with TRBD2. This receptor was taken from an adult woman who had mild COVID-19 (a few samples of this study predate the infection). Cell type and time point are not known. The CDR3 spells CSVEPWASGRRFEQFF. As DNA, the CDR3 is TGCAGCGTTGAACCCTGGGCTAGCGGGAGGAGATTTGAGCAGTTCTTC.